The sequence of this T cell receptor (beta chain) was determined in a study of blood T cell repertoires in COVID-19. On the study more broadly: Sites across the United States, Italy and Spain contributed samples from acute and convalescent COVID-19.

Original methodology: Estimation of nucleated cell counts was performed using reference gene primer amplification. Assay used: immunoSEQ multiplex PCR; TCRdb lists only in-frame clones, some missing. V, J and clone size reflect that table, while D and trimming were determined from the DNA. The sample contains 160,000 or so clones, 70% to 90% of which appear only once. There are 16 residues in the CDR3. Germline-derived CDR1 and CDR2 are LGHNA and YNFKEQ. Trimming shortened V by 5 bases and J by 6 bases, and 20 bases separated the two germline ends. The sample taken for sequencing was peripheral blood. The chain carries TRBV4-2 and TRBJ2-1, with D possibly being TRBD2 (7 bases). This clonotype originated in a man in his forties or fifties with acute or convalescent COVID-19. CDR3 sequence reads: CASSVRGGATGNEQFF. CDR3 in DNA: TGTGCCAGCAGCGTACGTGGGGGGGCCACGGGCAATGAGCAGTTCTTC.